Shown below are 3 T cell receptor beta chains from a single sample sequenced in a study of long-term antiretroviral therapy in people with HIV. The assay used was immunoSEQ (version v3.0), run at survey level. The table came from immunoSEQ multiplex PCR; TCRdb's copy has only in-frame clones and leaves some out. The sample lists 15,000 to 20,000 clones, about 81% seen once, with approximately 9.1% in the top ten. This specimen consisted of unsorted PBMCs, obtained 0.3 years after starting antiretroviral therapy. These receptors were collected from a man in his late teens or twenties with HIV.

This chain joins TRBV27 and TRBJ1-5; D call uncertain. The CDR3 is made up of 13 amino acids. Germline CDR1 reads MNHEY; CDR2 reads SMNVEV (reference sequence). The germline V and J ends were trimmed by 1 base and 7 bases, with 8 bases remaining between them. As DNA, the CDR3 is TGTGCCAGCAGTTTATGGTTTGGGCAGCCCCAGCATTTT. The encoded protein is CASSLWFGQPQHF.

This chain connects TRBV5-1 to TRBJ1-5; TRBD1 agrees at 8 bases. V lost 0 bases and J lost 4; bases outside the gene matches: 9. The CDR3 covers 17 residues. The germline gives CDR1 SGHRS, CDR2 YFSETQ. CDR3 loop: CASSLGTGQGANQPQHF. The CDR3 coding sequence is TGCGCCAGCAGCTTGGGGACAGGACAGGGAGCGAATCAGCCCCAGCATTTT. Together with reference TRBV5-1 and TRBJ1-5, the CDR3 gives the full variable domain: KAGVTQTPRYLIKTRGQQVTLSCSPISGHRSVSWYQQTPGQGLQFLFEYFSETQRNKGNFPGRFSGRQFSNSRSEMNVSTLELGDSALYLCASSLGTGQGANQPQHFGDGTRLSIL.

The chain uses TRBV4-1 and TRBJ1-1; 7 bases match TRBD1. The ends lost 2 bases at V and 5 bases at J; junction bases unmatched: 8. This CDR3 comprises 15 residues. Germline lookup yields CDR1 MGHRA and CDR2 YSYEKL. The CDR3 spells CASSQSPQGGTEAFF. The CDR3 DNA is TGCGCCAGCAGCCAAAGTCCCCAGGGGGGGACTGAAGCTTTCTTT.